This T cell receptor beta chain comes out of a study of blood T cell repertoires in COVID-19. Study-wide context: Spain, Italy and the United States supplied samples that represented acute and convalescent COVID-19. PBMCs, B-cell-depleted T cells, or T cells were the source of the cDNA or gDNA that made up the material.

Original processing methods: Reference gene primer amplification gave estimated nucleated cell counts. Produced via immunoSEQ multiplex PCR; TCRdb's table is partial and in-frame only. The V and J calls and clone size were taken over from that table, and D and trimming were inferred from the DNA. There are about 100,000 clones in the sample; approximately 85% occur only once, and around 9.4% lies in the top ten. The CDR3 length is 15 residues. V lost 0 bases, J lost 5 bases, and 4 bases stayed unmatched. The sequenced material came from peripheral blood. The receptor was derived from a man aged 40-49 years with active or convalescent COVID-19. V and J are TRBV23-1 and TRBJ2-5; 9 bases are shared with TRBD1. TRBV23-1 is an ORF; its function is uncertain. CDR3 in amino acids: CASSQSGTGRETQYF. The CDR3 coding sequence is TGCGCCAGCAGTCAATCCGGGACAGGGAGGGAGACCCAGTACTTC.